Below, 26 T cell receptor beta chains from the same sample are listed, as sequenced in a study of cytomegalovirus exposure and HLA in healthy donors. The study ran its PCR with 60 Vbeta and 13 Jbeta primers. The assay was immunoSEQ multiplex PCR, and TCRdb's table has in-frame clones only and misses some. The table has over 150,000 clones, 70% to 85% seen once. The source material was PBMCs. Source of these receptors: a woman under 40 in good health and CMV-seropositive.

The chain is built from TRBV6-5 and TRBJ2-5, with D perhaps TRBD1 (6 bases). The CDR3 totals 13 residues. Trimming shortened V by 6 bases and J by 5 bases, and 13 bases separated the two germline ends. Germline CDR1 reads MNHEY; CDR2 reads SVGAGI. CDR3 in amino acids: CASRKQGLETQYF. The CDR3 nucleotides are TGTGCCAGCAGAAAACAGGGATTGGAGACCCAGTACTTC.

This clone was observed a handful of times. In DNA, the CDR3 is TGTGCCAGCAGCTTAGGAGGGTTGGGCACTGAAGCTTTCTTT. Translation gives CASSLGGLGTEAFF. The rearrangement joins TRBV7-8 to TRBJ1-1; D is ambiguous. The CDR3 is made up of 14 amino acids. Trimming left V 1 base short and J 4 bases short, with 10 bases between. Germline V CDR1 and CDR2: SGHVS, FQNEAQ. The full variable domain, in which reference TRBV7-8 and TRBJ1-1 provide the parts outside the CDR3, is GAGVSQSPRYKVAKRGQDVALRCDPISGHVSLFWYQQALGQGPEFLTYFQNEAQLDKSGLPSDRFFAERPEGSVSTLKIQRTQQEDSAVYLCASSLGGLGTEAFFGQGTRLTVV.

This chain uses TRBV7-8 with TRBJ1-5; D might be TRBD1 (6 bases). Trimming removed 5 bases from V and 1 base from J, with 21 bases in between. The CDR3 extends over 18 amino acids. Germline V gene data show CDR1 as SGHVS and CDR2 as FQNEAQ. The CDR3, as DNA: TGTGCCAGCAGCGCCTCCCAGGGGTTTGGCGCAAGCAATCAGCCCCAGCATTTT. It yields the protein CASSASQGFGASNQPQHF.

V is TRBV6-1 and J is TRBJ2-5; TRBD1 agrees at 10 bases. V lost 6 bases and J lost 5; bases outside the gene matches: 9. Germline loops: CDR1 MNHNS, CDR2 SASEGT. The CDR3 runs to 15 residues. CDR3 protein: CASRGDRGGGETQYF. The CDR3 nucleotides are TGTGCCAGCAGGGGGGACAGGGGCGGGGGGGAGACCCAGTACTTC.

V is TRBV4-2 and J is TRBJ2-7; TRBD2 agrees at 9 bases. V lost 2 bases to trimming and J lost 6 bases; unmatched junction nucleotides: 8. CDR3 length: 15 amino acids. Germline CDR1 and CDR2: LGHNA and YNFKEQ. CDR3 DNA: TGTGCCAGCAGCCAACCCGGGCGGGAGGGCTTCGAGCAGTACTTC. This codes for CASSQPGREGFEQYF.

V is TRBV4-3 and J is TRBJ2-1; TRBD2 matches at 11 bases. Germline CDR1 reads LGHNA; CDR2 reads YSLEER. CDR3 length: 16 amino acids. V shed 3 bases and J 6 bases; nucleotides not matched to a gene: 7. The CDR3 protein is CASSHQLAGEGNEQFF. CDR3 bases: TGCGCCAGCAGCCACCAACTAGCGGGAGAAGGCAATGAGCAGTTCTTC.

This sequence joins TRBV7-2 and TRBJ2-3, with TRBD1 matching 8 bases. This CDR3 spans 17 amino acids. Trimming took 3 bases from V and 2 from J; bases not matched to a gene: 10. Per germline, CDR1 SGHTA and CDR2 FQGNSA. CDR3 region: CASSFRGLAAVTDTQYF. The CDR3 region has the DNA TGTGCCAGCAGCTTCAGGGGGCTAGCTGCTGTCACAGATACGCAGTATTTT.

The genes are TRBV2 and TRBJ2-1; D remains unclear. V lost 3 bases and J 5 bases, leaving 5 bases between the germline ends. CDR1 is SNHLY, CDR2 FYNNEI, per germline. The CDR3 length is 12 residues. The CDR3 sequence is CASSEYNNEQFF. DNA of the CDR3: TGTGCCAGCAGTGAGTACAACAATGAGCAGTTCTTC.

V usage is TRBV28 and J usage is TRBJ1-1, with D hard to call. The CDR3 length is 15 residues. Germline CDR1 MDHEN, CDR2 SYDVKM. Trimming removed 1 base from V and 3 bases from J, with 12 bases in between. The CDR3 region is CASSLYLDVYTEAFF. DNA for the CDR3: TGTGCCAGCAGTTTATATCTAGATGTGTACACTGAAGCTTTCTTT.

The chain links TRBV7-6 to TRBJ2-3; TRBD2 aligns across 9 bases. The ends lost 5 bases at V and 2 bases at J; junction bases unmatched: 5. Germline CDR1 is SGHVS and CDR2 is FNYEAQ. The CDR3 has 15 residues. CDR3 coding DNA: TGTGCCAGCAGCCCTCGGACTAGCGTCACAGATACGCAGTATTTT. Amino acids: CASSPRTSVTDTQYF.

The chain has TRBV6-1 and TRBJ2-5; TRBD1 might be the D (6 bases). The CDR3 length is 14 residues. Trimming left V 3 bases short and J 9 bases short, with 17 bases between. Germline V gene data show CDR1 as MNHNS and CDR2 as SASEGT. The CDR3 DNA reads TGTGCCAGCAGTGACCCACAGGGCCCAGGGGCCCAGTACTTC. Translated, it gives CASSDPQGPGAQYF.

The gene calls are TRBV27 and TRBJ2-7; the match to TRBD1 covers 10 bases. The CDR3 sequence is 15 residues long. V was clipped by 1 base and J by 5 bases; unmatched bases: 5. Germline V CDR1 and CDR2: MNHEY, SMNVEV (reference sequence). CDR3 coding DNA: TGTGCCAGCAGTTTATACGGGACAGGGGTCAACGAGCAGTACTTC. Amino acid sequence: CASSLYGTGVNEQYF.

J is TRBJ2-1 and V is TRBV30; the D gene is possibly TRBD1 (5 bases). This CDR3 has 12 residues. CDR1 GTSNPN and CDR2 SVGIG come from the germline V gene (reference sequence). Trimming removed 1 base at V and 11 bases at J, with 12 bases between. CDR3 in DNA: TGTGCCTGGAGTGATTCAGACAGTAAGCAGTTCTTC. Protein sequence: CAWSDSDSKQFF.

This chain joins TRBV25-1 and TRBJ2-7, with unresolved D. V gave up 1 base and J gave up 5 bases, with 9 bases separating them. There are 13 residues in the CDR3. Germline V gene sequence: CDR1 MGHDK, CDR2 SYGVNS. The CDR3 nucleotides read TGTGCCAGCAGTGAATGGGCCGGTAACGAGCAGTACTTC. It yields the protein CASSEWAGNEQYF.

The J gene is TRBJ1-5, the V gene TRBV7-9; TRBD1 agrees at 7 bases. This CDR3 is 14 amino acids long. Germline CDR1 is SEHNR and CDR2 is FQNEAQ (reference sequence). V dropped 1 base and J dropped 5; count of bases not matched to a gene: 2. CDR3 loop: CASSLGDSYQPQHF. DNA of the CDR3: TGTGCCAGCAGCTTAGGGGACAGCTATCAGCCCCAGCATTTT.

This sequence joins TRBV28 and TRBJ1-2, with a possible D match to TRBD1 (6 bases). V lost 2 bases to trimming and J lost 4 bases, with 11 bases between them. CDR1 MDHEN and CDR2 SYDVKM come from the germline V gene. The CDR3 runs to 14 residues. CDR3 loop: CASSLHREGYGYTF. DNA for the CDR3: TGTGCCAGCAGTTTACACAGGGAGGGCTATGGCTACACCTTC.

CDR3 sequence (DNA): TGCGCCAGCAGTCACCTGGGCAGGGCGAACACTGAAGCTTTCTTT. It encodes CASSHLGRANTEAFF. This chain connects TRBV23-1 to TRBJ1-1; tentative D call: TRBD1 (5 bases). TRBV23-1 is recorded as an ORF, its role being uncertain. The CDR3 spans 15 residues. The ends were cut back, 3 bases at V and 1 base at J, with 12 bases in the middle.

V and J are TRBV29-1 and TRBJ2-2, with D possibly TRBD1 on 6 matching bases. From germline, CDR1 is SQVTM and CDR2 ANQGSEA. The CDR3 runs 14 residues. Trimming cost V 2 bases and J 4 bases, with 11 bases left between them. DNA of the CDR3: TGCAGCGTTGAATCGGGGACACCCACCGGGGAGCTGTTTTTT. Amino acid sequence: CSVESGTPTGELFF.

J is TRBJ2-7 and V is TRBV30; TRBD1 matches 7 bases. Germline V lookup: CDR1 GTSNPN, CDR2 SVGIG (reference sequence). The CDR3 is made up of 13 amino acids. V lost 2 bases to trimming and J lost 5 bases; unmatched junction nucleotides: 6. The CDR3 DNA reads as TGTGCCTGGAGTTGGAACAGGGGCCACGAGCAGTACTTC. Translation: CAWSWNRGHEQYF.

CDR3 DNA sequence: TGTGCCAGCAGCCCCTTGGCCGGGGCGAACACCGGGGAGCTGTTTTTT. It translates to CASSPLAGANTGELFF. The rearrangement uses TRBV9 and TRBJ2-2; weak D call: TRBD2 (5 bases). Germline CDR1 and CDR2: SGDLS and YYNGEE. This CDR3 is built from 16 residues. Trimming left V 4 bases short and J 0 bases short, with 13 bases between. Filled out from reference TRBV9 and TRBJ2-2, the complete variable domain reads DSGVTQTPKHLITATGQRVTLRCSPRSGDLSVYWYQQSLDQGLQFLIQYYNGEERAKGNILERFSAQQFPDLHSELNLSSLELGDSALYFCASSPLAGANTGELFFGEGSRLTVL.

This sequence joins TRBV5-6 and TRBJ2-1, with TRBD1 matching over 7 bases. Germline V gene data show CDR1 as SGHDT and CDR2 as YYEEEE. V trimming: 4 bases; J trimming: 0 bases; junction bases outside the gene matches: 7. This CDR3 region has 16 residues. CDR3 sequence: CASSVSRGSSYNEQFF. The DNA of the CDR3 is TGTGCCAGCAGCGTAAGCAGGGGGAGCTCCTACAATGAGCAGTTCTTC. Using reference TRBV5-6 and TRBJ2-1 for the parts outside the CDR3, the full variable domain is DAGVTQSPTHLIKTRGQQVTLRCSPKSGHDTVSWYQQALGQGPQFIFQYYEEEERQRGNFPDRFSGHQFPNYSSELNVNALLLGDSALYLCASSVSRGSSYNEQFFGPGTRLTVL.

The CDR3 DNA follows: TGCGCCAGCAGCCGACAGGGGGCAGGGGATGGCTACACCTTC. This sequence encodes CASSRQGAGDGYTF. The chain combines TRBV4-1 with TRBJ1-2, with 10 bases aligning to TRBD1. V gave up 4 bases and J gave up 6 bases; unmatched junction bases: 5. This CDR3 contains 14 residues. Germline lookup yields CDR1 MGHRA and CDR2 YSYEKL.

The rearrangement links TRBV5-1 to TRBJ1-4, with 11 bases that match TRBD1. The trim removed 3 bases at V and 0 bases at J, leaving 4 bases unmatched. Germline CDR1 and CDR2: SGHRS and YFSETQ. This CDR3 has 17 residues. The CDR3 region is CASSWAGQGATNEKLFF. The CDR3 DNA follows: TGCGCCAGCAGCTGGGCGGGACAGGGGGCAACTAATGAAAAACTGTTTTTT.

This clone has more than one count but fewer than ten. The chain is built from TRBV7-7 and TRBJ2-2, with 8 positions matching TRBD2. The CDR3 spans 15 residues. The germline CDR1 and CDR2 sequences are SSHAT and FNYEAQ (reference sequence). Unmatched junction bases numbered 2, after V lost 2 bases and J lost 3 bases. CDR3 in DNA: TGTGCCAGCAGCTTAACGGGAGGGGACACCGGGGAGCTGTTTTTT. Amino acid sequence: CASSLTGGDTGELFF. The variable domain in full, completed from reference TRBV7-7 and TRBJ2-2, reads GAGVSQSPRYKVTKRGQDVTLRCDPISSHATLYWYQQALGQGPEFLTYFNYEAQPDKSGLPSDRFSAERPEGSISTLTIQRTEQRDSAMYRCASSLTGGDTGELFFGEGSRLTVL.

The rearrangement uses TRBV5-8 and TRBJ2-7; TRBD1 aligns across 8 bases. The CDR3 contains 13 residues. With 2 bases clipped from V and 6 bases from J, the junction kept 4 bases outside the gene matches. Germline V gene sequence: CDR1 SGHTS, CDR2 YDEGEE. The CDR3 here is CASSFQGALEQYF. DNA for the CDR3: TGTGCCAGCAGCTTCCAGGGGGCTCTCGAGCAGTACTTC. Full variable domain (missing parts from reference TRBV5-8 and TRBJ2-7): EAGVTQSPTHLIKTRGQQATLRCSPISGHTSVYWYQQALGLGLQFLLWYDEGEERNRGNFPPRFSGRQFPNYSSELNVNALELEDSALYLCASSFQGALEQYFGPGTRLTVT.

This clone was counted a few times. This chain links TRBV28 with TRBJ1-2; 10 bases line up with TRBD1. CDR3 length: 14 residues. Germline CDR1 MDHEN, CDR2 SYDVKM. The V gene end was trimmed by 3 bases and the J gene end by 9 bases; junction bases not matched to a gene: 7. The CDR3 is CASSFGTGVYSYTF. The CDR3 nucleotides are TGTGCCAGCAGTTTTGGGACAGGGGTGTATAGCTACACCTTC.